The 16 T cell receptor beta chains presented below share a single source sample, sequenced in a study of blood T cells in healthy people across ages (dated by TCRdb to about 2015). Library preparation was by 5' RACE. The instrument was an Illumina HiSeq 2500. A second roughly 6 to 12 cycle PCR used a sample-barcoded 5' primer and a J-beta primer mix. TCRdb reworked the public reads: Q25 trimming with fastp, MiXCR clone assembly, productive beta chains retained. Here each entry gathers all rows of one CDR3 protein and keeps the most common genes and DNA. The sample contains 1.5 million to 1.8 million distinct CDR3 sequences, roughly 43% of them found a single time. The top ten hold over 3.5% of the sample. The material sequenced was blood. These TCRs come from a woman aged 18-30 years in good health.

Turning to this clonotype: An end of the junction does not agree with germline; a read error may underlie this. This chain joins TRBV6-1 and TRBJ1-2, with TRBD1 as a possible D gene (6 bases). CDR1 MNHNS and CDR2 SASEGT come from the germline V gene. The CDR3 has 14 amino acids. The CDR3 DNA reads as TGTGCCCGCAGTCACAGGAGGGGGGCCGATGGCTACACCTTC. It is translated as CARSHRRGADGYTF.

This clonotype was picked up a small number of times. V usage is TRBV6-1 and J usage is TRBJ2-3; 10 bases align to TRBD1. Germline lookup yields CDR1 MNHNS and CDR2 SASEGT. The V gene end was trimmed by 3 bases and the J gene end by 4 bases; junction bases not matched to a gene: 10. The CDR3 has 17 amino acids. CDR3 protein: CASSDHSGTGVPDTQYF. DNA for the CDR3: TGTGCCAGCAGTGACCACTCCGGGACAGGGGTCCCAGATACGCAGTATTTT.

The genes are TRBV5-1 and TRBJ2-7; the D gene is possibly TRBD1 (6 bases). Germline CDR1 and CDR2: SGHRS and YFSETQ. The CDR3 runs to 13 residues. The V and J ends lost 4 bases and 7 bases respectively, with 15 bases between them. The CDR3 sequence is CASSETGAWEQYF. The DNA of the CDR3 is TGCGCCAGCAGCGAGACAGGAGCCTGGGAGCAGTACTTC.

The chain is built from TRBV15 and TRBJ2-1; maybe TRBD2 (6 bases). The V gene's germline CDR1 is LNHNV and CDR2 YYDKDF (reference sequence). The CDR3 runs 13 residues. Trimming left V 8 bases short and J 1 base short, with 9 bases between. The CDR3 loop reads CATGGASYNEQFF. The CDR3 coding sequence is TGTGCCACCGGAGGGGCGTCCTACAATGAGCAGTTCTTC.

This clonotype was seen a handful of times. The chain joins TRBV27 to TRBJ1-2; D is undetermined. The CDR3 runs to 12 residues. Germline CDR1 reads MNHEY; CDR2 reads SMNVEV (reference sequence). Trimming stripped 9 bases from V and 2 bases from J, with 10 bases between. CDR3 sequence reads: CASGVSNYGYTF. CDR3 in DNA: TGTGCCAGTGGTGTCAGCAACTATGGCTACACCTTC.

The gene calls are TRBV9 and TRBJ2-1, with 7 bases lining up with TRBD2. Losses at the gene ends were 0 bases for V and 8 bases for J; bases not matched to a gene: 5. The germline gives CDR1 SGDLS, CDR2 YYNGEE. The CDR3 runs to 14 residues. This CDR3 reads CASSVGREIHEQFF. CDR3 nucleotides: TGTGCCAGCAGCGTAGGGCGGGAGATACATGAGCAGTTCTTC.

This clonotype was found a few times. The chain links TRBV7-2 to TRBJ2-7; tentatively, D is TRBD1 (5 bases). The germline V gene encodes CDR1 SGHTA and CDR2 FQGNSA. CDR3 size: 16 residues. Trimming removed 5 bases at V and 7 bases at J, with 24 bases between. The CDR3 nucleotides are TGTGCCAGCAGCCCCTTAGGTCGAAGACAGAACAATGAGCAGTACTTC. Translating gives CASSPLGRRQNNEQYF.

J is TRBJ2-7 and V is TRBV5-1; 7 bases align to TRBD1. V shed 4 bases and J 5 bases; nucleotides not matched to a gene: 9. This CDR3 region has 14 residues. CDR1 SGHRS and CDR2 YFSETQ come from the germline V gene. The CDR3 DNA is TGCGCCAGCAGCATGGGACAGCAACTTAACGAGCAGTACTTC. It is translated as CASSMGQQLNEQYF.

This clonotype has a handful of counts. The chain joins TRBV3-1 to TRBJ2-5; 13 bases line up with TRBD2. V gave up 0 bases and J gave up 4 bases; unmatched junction bases: 11. The CDR3 spans 19 residues. Germline V gene sequence: CDR1 LGHDT, CDR2 YNNKEL (reference sequence). The CDR3 nucleotides read TGTGCCAGCAGCCAAGAGCATTTCGGACTAGCGGGAGTTACAGAGACCCAGTACTTC. Translating it yields CASSQEHFGLAGVTETQYF.

V is TRBV6-5 and J is TRBJ2-1, with 7 positions matching TRBD2. Germline CDR1 is MNHEY and CDR2 is SVGAGI. This CDR3 spans 14 amino acids. The junction had 6 bases not matched to a gene; V was cut back by 5 bases and J by 5 bases. The chain's CDR3 is CASSTSGIHNEQFF. The CDR3 bases are TGTGCCAGCAGTACCAGCGGGATCCACAATGAGCAGTTCTTC.

The chain links TRBV18 to TRBJ2-1, with TRBD1 matching over 8 bases. From germline, CDR1 is KGHSH and CDR2 LQKENI. With V trimmed by 6 bases and J by 4 bases, 8 bases remained unmatched. The length of the CDR3 is 15 residues. This CDR3 is CASSDGTGAYNEQFF. In DNA, the CDR3 is TGTGCCAGCTCCGACGGGACAGGTGCTTACAATGAGCAGTTCTTC.

The rearrangement uses TRBV13 and TRBJ2-1, with D maybe TRBD2 (6 bases). This CDR3 contains 18 residues. V lost 3 bases and J 4 bases, leaving 22 bases between the germline ends. Germline lookup yields CDR1 PRHDT and CDR2 FYEKMQ (reference sequence). The CDR3 nucleotides are TGTGCCAGCAGCTTCTATAGGAGGGATAAGGTTCCATACAATGAGCAGTTCTTC. This sequence encodes CASSFYRRDKVPYNEQFF.

The J gene is TRBJ2-3, the V gene TRBV12-3 or TRBV12-4; 7 bases map to TRBD2. CDR3 length: 14 residues. The V gene end was trimmed by 5 bases and the J gene end by 2 bases; junction bases not matched to a gene: 4. The CDR3 DNA follows: TGTGCCAGCAGTCCCGGACTAGACACAGATACGCAGTATTTT. It is translated as CASSPGLDTDTQYF.

The gene calls are TRBV27 and TRBJ2-4, with D possibly TRBD2 on 6 matching bases. The closer fit of TRBJ2-7 to the DNA end suggests the J call may be wrong. The CDR3 spans 15 residues. Germline V CDR1 and CDR2: MNHEY, SMNVEV (reference sequence). The CDR3 loop reads CASSFAGTPFYEQYF. The CDR3 nucleotides are TGTGCCAGCAGTTTCGCCGGGACTCCCTTCTACGAGCAGTACTTC.

This clonotype occurred a few times. The V and J genes are TRBV18 and TRBJ2-1, with a tentative D call TRBD2 (6 bases). V was cut by 2 bases and J by 8 bases, with 13 bases left in between. The CDR3 length is 14 residues. Germline-derived CDR1 and CDR2 are KGHSH and LQKENI. CDR3 DNA sequence: TGTGCCAGCTCACCAAGTGTACTAGCCGATGAGCAGTTCTTC. Translating it yields CASSPSVLADEQFF. Filled out from reference TRBV18 and TRBJ2-1, the complete variable domain reads NAGVMQNPRHLVRRRGQEARLRCSPMKGHSHVYWYRQLPEEGLKFMVYLQKENIIDESGMPKERFSAEFPKEGPSILRIQQVVRGDSAAYFCASSPSVLADEQFFGPGTRLTVL.

J is TRBJ2-7 and V is TRBV7-8; D may match TRBD1 or TRBD2 (6 bases each). CDR1 and CDR2 (germline): SGHVS, FQNEAQ. The CDR3 loop spans 16 amino acids. With 1 base removed from V and 2 bases from J, the gap between germline ends came to 15 bases. The CDR3 here is CASSLGRTGRTYEQYF. Written as DNA, the CDR3 is TGTGCCAGCAGCTTAGGTCGTACAGGGAGGACCTACGAGCAGTACTTC.